This section outlines one T cell receptor (beta chain) sequence together with its context. What it binds is unknown. This entry comes from a study of T cell responses to AZD1222 COVID-19 vaccine. Libraries were prepared by immunoSEQ multiplex PCR; TCRdb keeps only in-frame clonotypes and omits some of them. The sample has about 140,000 clones; roughly 90% are singletons. Germline loops: CDR1 MGHDK, CDR2 SYGVNS. The CDR3 totals 15 residues. The junction had 6 bases not matched to a gene; V was cut back by 5 bases and J by 3 bases. Study findings and constraints: Variant regions that are unmutated are reportedly the target of nearly half of spike-specific TCRs. The donor cohort was predominantly white British with a female majority, and clonal diversity may have been underestimated. Two AZD1222 administrations were followed by greater Spike-specific TCR breadth and depth. Baseline antibody screening turned up just a handful of seropositive AZD1222 recipients.

The source material was peripheral blood, sampled on day 0 of AZD1222 vaccination. This clonotype was sampled from an adult in good health. V usage is TRBV25-1 and J usage is TRBJ2-1; TRBD2 aligns across 8 bases. CDR3 region: CASSLGTRGYNEQFF. In DNA, the CDR3 is TGTGCCAGCAGTTTAGGGACTAGGGGCTACAATGAGCAGTTCTTC.